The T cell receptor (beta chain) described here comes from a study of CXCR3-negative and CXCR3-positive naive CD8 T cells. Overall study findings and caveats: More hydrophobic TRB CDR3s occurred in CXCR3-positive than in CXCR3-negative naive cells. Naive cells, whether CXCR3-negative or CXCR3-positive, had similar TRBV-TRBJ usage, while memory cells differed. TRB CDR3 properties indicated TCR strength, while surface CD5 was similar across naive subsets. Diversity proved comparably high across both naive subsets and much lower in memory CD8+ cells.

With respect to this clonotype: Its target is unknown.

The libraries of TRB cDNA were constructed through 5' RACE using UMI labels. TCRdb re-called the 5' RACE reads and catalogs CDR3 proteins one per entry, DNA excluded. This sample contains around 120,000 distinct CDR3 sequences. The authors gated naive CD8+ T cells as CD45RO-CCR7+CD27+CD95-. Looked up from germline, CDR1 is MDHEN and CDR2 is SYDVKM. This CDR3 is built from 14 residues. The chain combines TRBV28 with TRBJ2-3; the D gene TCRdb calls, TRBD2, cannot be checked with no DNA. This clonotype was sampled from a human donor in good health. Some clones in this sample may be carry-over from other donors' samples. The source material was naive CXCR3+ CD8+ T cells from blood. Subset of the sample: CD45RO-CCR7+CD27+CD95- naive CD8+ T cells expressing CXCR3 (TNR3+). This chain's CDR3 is CASRGLADTDTQYF.